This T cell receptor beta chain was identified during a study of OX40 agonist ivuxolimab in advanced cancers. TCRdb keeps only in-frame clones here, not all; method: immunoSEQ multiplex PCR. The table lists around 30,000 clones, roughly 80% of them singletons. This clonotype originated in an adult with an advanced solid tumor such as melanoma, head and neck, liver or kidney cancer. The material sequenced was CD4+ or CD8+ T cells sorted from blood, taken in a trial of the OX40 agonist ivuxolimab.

DNA for the CDR3: TGTGCCAGCAGCTACGACAGGGGCTATGGCTACACCTTC. Translating gives CASSYDRGYGYTF. V is TRBV5-4 and J is TRBJ1-2; 8 nucleotides match TRBD1. Germline CDR1 is SGHNT and CDR2 is YYREEE (reference sequence). Trimming cost V 3 bases and J 4 bases; bases outside gene matches: 2. The CDR3 runs 13 residues. Full variable domain (remainder filled in from reference TRBV5-4 and TRBJ1-2): ETGVTQSPTHLIKTRGQQVTLRCSSQSGHNTVSWYQQALGQGPQFIFQYYREEENGRGNFPPRFSGLQFPNYSSELNVNALELDDSALYLCASSYDRGYGYTFGSGTRLTVV.